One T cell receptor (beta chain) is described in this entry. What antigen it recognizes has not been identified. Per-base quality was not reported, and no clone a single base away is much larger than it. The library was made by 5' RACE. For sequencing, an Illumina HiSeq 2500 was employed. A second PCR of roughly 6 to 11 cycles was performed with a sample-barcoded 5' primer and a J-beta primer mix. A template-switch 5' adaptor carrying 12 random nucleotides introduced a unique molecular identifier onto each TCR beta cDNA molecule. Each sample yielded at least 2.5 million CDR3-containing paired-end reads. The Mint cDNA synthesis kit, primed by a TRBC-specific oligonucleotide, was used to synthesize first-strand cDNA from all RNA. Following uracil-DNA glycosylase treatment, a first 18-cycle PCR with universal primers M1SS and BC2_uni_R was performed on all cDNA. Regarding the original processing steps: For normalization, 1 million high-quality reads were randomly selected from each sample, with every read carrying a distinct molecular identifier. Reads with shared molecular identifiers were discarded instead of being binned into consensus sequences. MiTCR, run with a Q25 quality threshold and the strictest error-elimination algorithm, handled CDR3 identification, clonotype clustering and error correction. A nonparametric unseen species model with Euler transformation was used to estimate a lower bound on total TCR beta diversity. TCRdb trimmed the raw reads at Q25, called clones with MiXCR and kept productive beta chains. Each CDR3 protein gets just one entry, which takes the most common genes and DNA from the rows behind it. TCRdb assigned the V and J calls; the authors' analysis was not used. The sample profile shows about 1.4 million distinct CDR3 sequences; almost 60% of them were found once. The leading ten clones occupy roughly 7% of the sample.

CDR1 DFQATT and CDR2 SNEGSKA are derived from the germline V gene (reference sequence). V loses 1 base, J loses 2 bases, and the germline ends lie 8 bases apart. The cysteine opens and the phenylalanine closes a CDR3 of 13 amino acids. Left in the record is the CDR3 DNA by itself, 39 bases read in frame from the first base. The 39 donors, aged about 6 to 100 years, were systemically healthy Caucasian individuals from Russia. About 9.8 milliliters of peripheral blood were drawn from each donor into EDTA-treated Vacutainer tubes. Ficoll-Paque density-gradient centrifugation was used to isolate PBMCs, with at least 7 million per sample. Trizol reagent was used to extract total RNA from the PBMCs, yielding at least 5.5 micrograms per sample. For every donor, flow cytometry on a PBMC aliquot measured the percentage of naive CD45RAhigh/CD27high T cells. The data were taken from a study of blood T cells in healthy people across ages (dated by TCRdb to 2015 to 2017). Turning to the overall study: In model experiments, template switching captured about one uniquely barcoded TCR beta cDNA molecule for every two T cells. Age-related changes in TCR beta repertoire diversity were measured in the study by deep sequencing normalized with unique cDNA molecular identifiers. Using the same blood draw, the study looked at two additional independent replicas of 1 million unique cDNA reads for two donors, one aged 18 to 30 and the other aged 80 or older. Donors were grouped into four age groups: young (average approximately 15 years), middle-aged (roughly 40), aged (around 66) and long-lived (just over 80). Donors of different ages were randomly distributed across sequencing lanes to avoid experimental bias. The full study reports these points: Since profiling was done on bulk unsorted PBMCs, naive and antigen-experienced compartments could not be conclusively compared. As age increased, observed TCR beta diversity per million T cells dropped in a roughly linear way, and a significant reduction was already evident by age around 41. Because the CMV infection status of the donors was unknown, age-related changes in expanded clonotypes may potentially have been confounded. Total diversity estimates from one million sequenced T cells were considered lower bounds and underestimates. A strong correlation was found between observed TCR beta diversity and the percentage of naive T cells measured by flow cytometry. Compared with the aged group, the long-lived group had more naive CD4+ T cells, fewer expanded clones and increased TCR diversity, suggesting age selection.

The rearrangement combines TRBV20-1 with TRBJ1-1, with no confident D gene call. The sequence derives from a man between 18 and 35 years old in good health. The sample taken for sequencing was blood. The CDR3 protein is CSARGPGNTEAFF. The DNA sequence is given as TGCAGTGCTAGAGGTCCGGGAAACACTGAAGCTTTCTTT.